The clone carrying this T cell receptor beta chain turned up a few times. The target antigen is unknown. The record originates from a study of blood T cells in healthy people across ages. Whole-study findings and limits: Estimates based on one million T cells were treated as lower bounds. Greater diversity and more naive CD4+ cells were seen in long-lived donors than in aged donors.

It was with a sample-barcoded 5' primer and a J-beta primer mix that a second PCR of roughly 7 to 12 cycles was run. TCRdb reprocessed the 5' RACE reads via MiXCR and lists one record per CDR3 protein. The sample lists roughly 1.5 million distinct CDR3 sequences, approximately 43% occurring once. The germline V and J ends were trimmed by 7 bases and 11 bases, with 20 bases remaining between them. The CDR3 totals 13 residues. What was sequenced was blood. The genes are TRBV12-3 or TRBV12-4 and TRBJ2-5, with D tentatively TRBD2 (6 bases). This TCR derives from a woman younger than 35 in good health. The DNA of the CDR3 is TGTGCCAGCAAAGGCCTTCAGTGGGCGGGACAGTACTTC. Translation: CASKGLQWAGQYF.